The entry below describes one TCR beta chain. The antigen it recognizes is unknown. No per-base quality is available; no much larger clone lies one base away. The sample belongs to a study of blood T cell repertoires in COVID-19 (dated by TCRdb to 2018 to 2021). General notes on the study: The collaborator samples originated in the United States, Italy and Spain and spanned the acute and convalescent phases of COVID-19. Deeply sampled blood TCRbeta repertoires from subjects exposed to, actively infected with, or recovered from COVID-19 were included in the dataset. The repertoires were made available in a free public database intended to serve as a resource for research on the immune response to SARS-CoV-2. The material from the prospective study consisted of cDNA or gDNA derived from T cells, B-cell-depleted T cells, or PBMCs. The samples were drawn from the first 160 participants of the ongoing ImmuneRACE study and from some 1,300 subjects provided by 6 global collaborators. Where HLA class I and class II types were available, the types were taken from metadata supplied by the sample provider, not from assay-based typing. Nearly every sample came with metadata listing a de-identified subject ID, COVID-19 status, age in years and sex.

General findings and caveats noted by the study authors: The quantity of clinical and demographic metadata differed by source and by participant and was supplied without curation.

Collaborating institutions collected whole blood in K2EDTA tubes following their own protocols. For TCRbeta analysis, collaborators shipped samples in one of three forms: frozen whole blood, isolated PBMCs, or DNA extracted from either of those sample types. TCRbeta CDR3 regions were amplified from genomic DNA using the immunoSEQ Assay, a bias-controlled multiplex PCR. The study's own analysis went as follows. The number of nucleated cells in each sample was estimated from the amplification of reference gene primers within the assay. Sequence reads were collapsed and filtered to measure the absolute abundance of every unique TCRbeta CDR3 rearrangement. Productive Simpson clonality was computed per sample as the square root of Simpson's diversity index over productive rearrangements. The clones in this table, taken by TCRdb from immuneACCESS, are in-frame only. Not every clone is retained; where verified, under half of the shortfall comes from an unresolved V gene, and the cause of the rest is unknown. The DNA was the basis for D and trimming; V, J and clone size are from that table. The sample profile shows 140,000 to 150,000 clones; just under 90% of them were found once. Jointly, the top ten make up about 9.4% of the sample.

V is shortened by 4 bases, J by 2 bases, and the region joining them spans 12 bases. CDR1 and CDR2 (SGDLS, YYNGEE) derive from the germline V gene. From its cysteine to its phenylalanine, the CDR3 spans 14 amino acids. Only the CDR3 portion is preserved as DNA: 42 bases, with reading frame beginning at the first base. Sequencing input: peripheral blood. The TCR sequence derives from a woman between 50 and 59 years old with active or convalescent COVID-19. The chain is assembled from TRBV9 and TRBJ1-1; a tentative D match to TRBD1 spans 5 bases. The CDR3 has the sequence CASSPRQTNTEAFF. The DNA is TGTGCCAGCAGCCCCAGACAGACCAACACTGAAGCTTTCTTT.